This TCR beta chain appears in the sequencing data of a study of control samples from healthy donors and cancer patients. A single count supports this clone. TCRdb's table, derived via immunoSEQ multiplex PCR, lists solely in-frame clones and lacks some. The sample consists of 400,000 to 500,000 clones, more than 80% of them appearing once. What was sequenced was PBMCs. The TCR originated in a man aged 40-50 years with head and neck cancer.

CDR3 nucleotides: TGTGCCAGCAGCAGACGGGACAGGGCGGATTGCGCTGAAGCTTTCTTT. Translated, it gives CASSRRDRADCAEAFF. This chain connects TRBV21-1 to TRBJ1-1; the table's D call, TRBD1, has no DNA check behind it. TRBV21-1 is labeled a pseudogene. This CDR3 is 16 amino acids long.